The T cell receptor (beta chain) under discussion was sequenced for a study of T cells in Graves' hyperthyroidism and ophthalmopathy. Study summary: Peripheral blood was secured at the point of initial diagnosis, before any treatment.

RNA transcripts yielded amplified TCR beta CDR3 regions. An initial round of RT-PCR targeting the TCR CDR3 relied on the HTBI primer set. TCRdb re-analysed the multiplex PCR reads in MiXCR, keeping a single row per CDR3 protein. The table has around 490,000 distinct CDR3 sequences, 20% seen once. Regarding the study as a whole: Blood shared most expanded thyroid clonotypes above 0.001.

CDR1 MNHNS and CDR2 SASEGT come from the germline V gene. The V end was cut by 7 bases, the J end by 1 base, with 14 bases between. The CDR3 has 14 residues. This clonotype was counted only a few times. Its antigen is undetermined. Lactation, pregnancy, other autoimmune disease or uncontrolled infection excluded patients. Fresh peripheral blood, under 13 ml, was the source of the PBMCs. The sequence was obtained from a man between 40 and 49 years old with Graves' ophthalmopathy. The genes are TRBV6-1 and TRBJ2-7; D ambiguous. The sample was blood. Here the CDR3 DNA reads TGTGCCAGCACCCAGAACCCCGCGTCCTACGAGCAGTACTTC. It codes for CASTQNPASYEQYF.